The 27 T cell receptor beta chains reported below all come from one sample, sequenced in a study of blood T cells in healthy people across ages. For the second PCR, which ran for about 7 to 12 cycles, a sample-barcoded 5' primer and a J-beta primer mix were used. TCRdb reanalysed the 5' RACE reads using MiXCR and keeps one entry per CDR3 protein. The repertoire holds roughly 1,300,000 distinct CDR3 sequences, with approximately 59% as singletons. The sample comprised blood. The source is a man between 18 and 29 years old in good health.

This chain connects TRBV6-5 to TRBJ1-5; D gene unclear. The CDR3 is 13 amino acids. Looked up from germline, CDR1 is MNHEY and CDR2 is SVGAGI. V shed 4 bases and J shed 10 bases, with 14 bases lying between them. In DNA, the CDR3 is TGTGCCAGCAGTTTGCGGGAGGAGGATCCCCAGCATTTT. This sequence encodes CASSLREEDPQHF.

CDR3 DNA: TGTGCCAGCAGTCATATGTCTAGGGAGACCCAGTACTTC. Residues: CASSHMSRETQYF. The V call is TRBV12-3 or TRBV12-4, the J call TRBJ2-5; no clear D gene. The V and J ends lost 5 bases and 5 bases respectively, with 12 bases between them. This CDR3 has 13 residues.

The genes are TRBV7-8 and TRBJ2-5; 12 nucleotides match TRBD1. The J call may be faulty, since TRBJ2-7 better matches the DNA end. This CDR3 is built from 17 residues. Germline CDR1 and CDR2: SGHVS and FQNEAQ. This CDR3 reads CASSPSPGQGAQNEQYF. Written as DNA, the CDR3 is TGTGCCAGCAGCCCTTCCCCGGGACAGGGGGCGCAAAACGAGCAGTACTTC.

Only one count was recorded for this clonotype. The chain is built from TRBV20-1 and TRBJ2-4; D is unclear. Germline-derived CDR1 and CDR2 are DFQATT and SNEGSKA (reference sequence). The CDR3 loop spans 16 amino acids. V lost 6 bases and J lost 0, with 18 bases in between. Here the CDR3 DNA reads TGCAGTGCCTCGCGAATTGGTGACCTAGCCAAAAACATTCAGTACTTC. It specifies CSASRIGDLAKNIQYF.

This clonotype occurred a few times. The rearrangement joins TRBV15 to TRBJ2-3; 9 nucleotides line up with TRBD2. This CDR3 is 18 amino acids long. The germline V gene encodes CDR1 LNHNV and CDR2 YYDKDF (reference sequence). J was trimmed by 1 base and V by 1 base; bases with no gene match: 9. CDR3 DNA sequence: TGTGCCACCAGCAGAGCTCAAAATAGCGGGGGCCGCACAGATACGCAGTATTTT. Protein product: CATSRAQNSGGRTDTQYF.

J is TRBJ2-7 and V is TRBV29-1, with 10 bases that match TRBD1. V dropped 4 bases and J dropped 4; count of bases not matched to a gene: 10. CDR3 length: 15 residues. Germline V gives CDR1 SQVTM, CDR2 ANQGSEA. The CDR3 spells CSVADAGQGTYEQYF. CDR3 DNA sequence: TGCAGCGTTGCCGATGCGGGACAGGGGACATACGAGCAGTACTTC.

The J gene is TRBJ2-5, the V gene TRBV24-1, with 9 bases that match TRBD1. Germline CDR1 is KGHDR and CDR2 is SFDVKD. The CDR3 totals 15 residues. The V gene end was trimmed by 5 bases and the J gene end by 5 bases; junction bases not matched to a gene: 8. Written as DNA, the CDR3 is TGTGCCACCAGTGTCCAGGGACAGGGTGAGGAGACCCAGTACTTC. This codes for CATSVQGQGEETQYF.

This chain joins TRBV12-3 or TRBV12-4 and TRBJ1-1, with D perhaps matching TRBD1 (6 bases). V lost 4 bases to trimming and J lost 3 bases, with 12 bases between them. This CDR3 contains 14 residues. The CDR3 nucleotides read TGTGCCAGCAGTTCTCGGGGGGCGGACACTGAAGCTTTCTTT. Translating gives CASSSRGADTEAFF.

The genes are TRBV11-2 and TRBJ2-1; D is ambiguous. The CDR3 runs to 16 residues. The germline V gene has CDR1 SGHAT and CDR2 FQNNGV. Deletions cut 4 bases from V and 4 bases from J, with 17 bases between. CDR3 DNA: TGTGCCAGCAGCTCCTATAGTCTCGGTTCTTACAATGAGCAGTTCTTC. It encodes CASSSYSLGSYNEQFF.

V gene TRBV5-5 combines with J gene TRBJ2-1; perhaps TRBD2 as D (5 bases). V was cut by 0 bases and J by 10 bases, with 20 bases left in between. Germline CDR1 and CDR2: SGHKS and YYEKEE (reference sequence). CDR3 size: 16 residues. The CDR3 DNA sequence: TGTGCCAGCAGCTTGGAAGCGGTGGGGATTACCTACGAGCAGTTCTTC. Its protein is CASSLEAVGITYEQFF.

This clonotype has a handful of counts. This chain connects TRBV2 to TRBJ1-4; D is uncertain. The CDR3 spans 13 residues. Germline CDR1 reads SNHLY; CDR2 reads FYNNEI. The V gene lost 7 bases and the J gene lost 5 bases, with 11 bases spanning the gap. CDR3 residues: CASTAGLNEKLFF. DNA for the CDR3: TGTGCCAGCACGGCTGGTCTCAATGAAAAACTGTTTTTT.

The chain joins TRBV7-9 to TRBJ2-7, with 10 positions matching TRBD1. The assigned J gene may be wrong: the sequence end matches TRBJ2-5 better. The CDR3 is made up of 16 amino acids. Germline values: CDR1 SEHNR, CDR2 FQNEAQ (reference sequence). The CDR3 here is CASSSQDRGVQETQYF. CDR3 nucleotides: TGTGCCAGCAGCTCACAGGACAGGGGGGTCCAAGAGACCCAGTACTTC.

The chain uses TRBV6-6 and TRBJ2-7; either TRBD1 or TRBD2 may fit D (5 bases each). CDR1 and CDR2 from the germline V gene are MNHNY and SVGAGI (reference sequence). V gave up 9 bases and J gave up 3 bases, with 12 bases separating them. The CDR3 contains 12 residues. Here the CDR3 reads CASGGQNYEQYF. For the CDR3, the DNA is TGTGCCAGTGGGGGTCAGAACTACGAGCAGTACTTC.

The chain has TRBV5-1 and TRBJ1-4; D is unclear. This CDR3 is 13 amino acids long. Between the trimmed V and J ends, which lost 6 bases and 0 bases, there was a span of 6 bases. Germline CDR1 SGHRS, CDR2 YFSETQ. CDR3 nucleotide sequence: TGCGCCAGCACGGGAACAACTAATGAAAAACTGTTTTTT. It encodes CASTGTTNEKLFF. The whole variable domain, filled in from reference TRBV5-1 and TRBJ1-4, reads KAGVTQTPRYLIKTRGQQVTLSCSPISGHRSVSWYQQTPGQGLQFLFEYFSETQRNKGNFPGRFSGRQFSNSRSEMNVSTLELGDSALYLCASTGTTNEKLFFGSGTQLSVL.

As DNA, the CDR3 is TGTGCCAGCAGCGTAATTTACGGGAGTAGCACCGGGGAGCTGTTTTTT. Translation: CASSVIYGSSTGELFF. The genes are TRBV9 and TRBJ2-2; possible D gene TRBD2, 6 bases. Trimming cost V 1 base and J 4 bases, with 14 bases left between them. The CDR3 totals 16 residues. The germline CDR1 and CDR2 sequences are SGDLS and YYNGEE.

The chain joins TRBV5-1 to TRBJ2-3; D possibly corresponds to TRBD2 (6 bases). The V gene lost 0 bases and the J gene lost 4 bases, with 15 bases spanning the gap. Germline V lookup: CDR1 SGHRS, CDR2 YFSETQ. The CDR3 consists of 16 residues. The CDR3 DNA reads as TGCGCCAGCAGCTTGGGCGGGGCCCATCGGCCAGATACGCAGTATTTT. This sequence encodes CASSLGGAHRPDTQYF.

J is TRBJ2-1 and V is TRBV6-2 or TRBV6-3, with D tentatively TRBD1 (6 bases). The CDR3 runs 11 residues. Trimming took off 6 bases at V and 15 bases at J, with 15 bases between the two ends. Germline assignment: CDR1 MNHEY and CDR2 SVGEGT. CDR3 loop: CASRWGHLAFF. The CDR3 nucleotides read TGTGCCAGCAGGTGGGGGCATCTCGCGTTCTTC.

The chain combines TRBV10-2 with TRBJ1-2; D is unresolved. The CDR3 consists of 14 residues. Trimming stripped 0 bases from V and 4 bases from J, with 9 bases between. Germline CDR1 is WSHSY and CDR2 is SAAADI. For the CDR3, the DNA is TGCGCCAGCAGTGAGTCGAGGGCGGGCTATGGCTACACCTTC. Its protein product is CASSESRAGYGYTF.

The chain employs TRBV4-3 and TRBJ1-2; 7 positions match TRBD1. Germline CDR1 reads LGHNA; CDR2 reads YSLEER. The CDR3 loop spans 14 amino acids. The ends lost 3 bases at V and 4 bases at J; junction bases unmatched: 5. The CDR3 nucleotides read TGCGCCAGCAGCCAGATCAGGGGGGGCTATGGCTACACCTTC. This codes for CASSQIRGGYGYTF.

This chain uses TRBV4-1 with TRBJ2-5, with D tentatively TRBD2 (5 bases). With 2 bases removed from V and 0 bases from J, the gap between germline ends came to 10 bases. Per germline, CDR1 MGHRA and CDR2 YSYEKL. The CDR3 extends over 15 amino acids. CDR3: CASSQPGKYQETQYF. DNA of the CDR3: TGCGCCAGCAGCCAACCGGGAAAGTACCAAGAGACCCAGTACTTC.

CDR3 coding DNA: TGCAGTGAGCTCTCCGGGAGGGAGACCCAGTACTTC. Residues: CSELSGRETQYF. This rearrangement joins TRBV20-1 to TRBJ2-5; 7 bases line up with TRBD2. V gave up 7 bases and J gave up 5 bases; unmatched junction bases: 7. The CDR3 is made up of 12 amino acids. Germline loops: CDR1 DFQATT, CDR2 SNEGSKA (reference sequence).

The genes are TRBV7-2 and TRBJ2-1, with D unresolved. This CDR3 comprises 15 residues. Trimming stripped 5 bases from V and 5 bases from J, with 16 bases between. Germline V gene lookup returns CDR1 SGHTA and CDR2 FQGNSA. The CDR3 sequence: CASSRVTGSHNEQFF. The CDR3 DNA reads TGTGCCAGCAGCCGAGTTACGGGCTCTCACAATGAGCAGTTCTTC.

V is TRBV18 and J is TRBJ2-7; tentative D call: TRBD1 (6 bases). Trimming pared 6 bases from V and 5 bases from J, leaving 17 bases between. From germline, CDR1 is KGHSH and CDR2 LQKENI. The CDR3 contains 14 residues. The CDR3 region has the DNA TGTGCCAGCTCGCCCACACAGGGTATTAACGAGCAGTACTTC. Translating gives CASSPTQGINEQYF.

CDR3 DNA: TGTGCCAGCAGTTTATCTGGGACTTCGAACACTGAAGCTTTCTTT. Protein product: CASSLSGTSNTEAFF. The chain links TRBV27 to TRBJ1-1; D may be TRBD1 (5 bases). CDR1 is MNHEY, CDR2 SMNVEV, per germline (reference sequence). The length of the CDR3 is 15 residues. Trimming shortened V by 0 bases and J by 1 base, and 9 bases separated the two germline ends.

The rearrangement joins TRBV29-1 to TRBJ1-1; D call uncertain. The CDR3 is made up of 12 amino acids. Germline V gene lookup returns CDR1 SQVTM and CDR2 ANQGSEA. Trimming took 7 bases from V and 0 from J, leaving 9 bases between them. CDR3 amino acids: CSAAWMNTEAFF. The CDR3 nucleotides read TGCAGCGCCGCTTGGATGAACACTGAAGCTTTCTTT.

About this clonotype itself: A read error is possible here, since a much larger clone lies one base away. The genes are TRBV5-1 and TRBJ2-7, with 7 bases aligning to TRBD1. CDR3 length: 14 residues. V lost 3 bases, J lost 3 bases, and 6 bases stayed unmatched. Germline lookup yields CDR1 SGHRS and CDR2 YFSETQ. The CDR3 DNA reads as TGCGCCAGCAGCTCCGGGACAGAAGTCTACGAGCAGTACTTC. It specifies CASSSGTEVYEQYF.

This chain uses TRBV21-1 with TRBJ2-4. Gene TRBJ2-7 matches the end of the DNA better, so the J call may be wrong. TRBV21-1 is labeled a pseudogene. The CDR3 has 19 amino acids. The CDR3 is CASSKKGGSEASLSYEQYF. The CDR3 coding sequence is TGTGCCAGCAGCAAGAAGGGTGGCAGCGAAGCGAGTTTATCCTACGAGCAGTACTTC.